This entry lists 25 T cell receptor beta chains sequenced from one sample in a study of T cells in Graves' hyperthyroidism and ophthalmopathy. Amplified regions were TCR beta CDR3 sequences from RNA transcripts. HTBI primers were the set used in a first-round RT-PCR of the TCR CDR3. In TCRdb, the multiplex PCR reads were re-called with MiXCR into one record per CDR3 protein. The repertoire has hundreds of thousands of distinct CDR3 sequences, approximately 23% of them found once; the top ten carry under 40%. Sequences were obtained from blood. The receptor source for this set is a woman between 35 and 50 years old with Graves' ophthalmopathy.

This chain joins TRBV19 and TRBJ1-2, with D unresolved. Trimming cost V 6 bases and J 4 bases, with 18 bases left between them. CDR3 length: 15 amino acids. The V gene's germline CDR1 is LNHDA and CDR2 SQIVND (reference sequence). In DNA, the CDR3 is TGTGCCAGTAGACCGAGGACCCATTCAACCTATGGCTACACCTTC. The encoded protein is CASRPRTHSTYGYTF.

This clonotype has at least ten counts. The chain uses TRBV6-5 and TRBJ2-7; 11 positions match TRBD2. Per the germline V gene, CDR1 is MNHEY and CDR2 is SVGAGI. J was trimmed by 2 bases and V by 2 bases; bases with no gene match: 11. This CDR3 contains 18 residues. The CDR3 sequence: CASSYPISTSGIPYEQYF. CDR3 sequence (DNA): TGTGCCAGCAGTTACCCCATCTCGACTAGCGGGATTCCCTACGAGCAGTACTTC.

As for this clonotype: One end of the junction does not line up with germline, which may come from a read error. The CDR3 nucleotides are TGTGCCACCATCAGAGATTTGGACAGCCAGTATTCCTACGAGCAGTATTTC. This codes for CATIRDLDSQYSYEQYF. This chain uses TRBV15 with TRBJ2-7; a weak D match, TRBD1 (6 bases). The CDR3 sequence is 17 residues long. The germline CDR1 and CDR2 sequences are LNHNV and YYDKDF (reference sequence).

This clonotype occurred many times. The V and J genes are TRBV30 and TRBJ1-1; D perhaps matches TRBD1 (5 bases). Trimming removed 2 bases at V and 0 bases at J, with 10 bases between. The CDR3 length is 14 residues. Germline V gene sequence: CDR1 GTSNPN, CDR2 SVGIG (reference sequence). The CDR3 loop reads CAWSPGRLNTEAFF. CDR3 nucleotide sequence: TGTGCCTGGAGTCCAGGGCGTTTGAACACTGAAGCTTTCTTT.

This clonotype occurred many times. The genes are TRBV7-6 and TRBJ2-4; TRBD1 aligns across 7 bases. The germline gives CDR1 SGHVS, CDR2 FNYEAQ. The trim removed 5 bases at V and 6 bases at J, leaving 7 bases unmatched. CDR3 length: 14 amino acids. The CDR3 reads CASSARGSLNIQYF. CDR3 sequence (DNA): TGTGCCAGCAGCGCCAGGGGGTCACTAAACATTCAGTACTTC.

A few counts support this clonotype. The gene calls are TRBV24-1 and TRBJ2-5; 12 bases are a match to TRBD1. J was trimmed by 3 bases and V by 5 bases; bases with no gene match: 12. The CDR3 covers 18 residues. The germline V gene encodes CDR1 KGHDR and CDR2 SFDVKD. The CDR3 sequence is CATSGPTRDRGQEETQYF. The CDR3, as DNA: TGTGCCACCAGTGGACCTACCCGGGACAGGGGGCAAGAAGAGACCCAGTACTTC.

J is TRBJ2-7 and V is TRBV5-1; TRBD1 aligns across 8 bases. The CDR3 sequence is 15 residues long. Germline V gives CDR1 SGHRS, CDR2 YFSETQ. V dropped 3 bases and J dropped 0; count of bases not matched to a gene: 5. Written as DNA, the CDR3 is TGCGCCAGCAGCTCGGACAGGGCCCCCTCCTACGAGCAGTACTTC. Translation: CASSSDRAPSYEQYF. The whole variable domain, filled in from reference TRBV5-1 and TRBJ2-7, reads KAGVTQTPRYLIKTRGQQVTLSCSPISGHRSVSWYQQTPGQGLQFLFEYFSETQRNKGNFPGRFSGRQFSNSRSEMNVSTLELGDSALYLCASSSDRAPSYEQYFGPGTRLTVT.

The V call is TRBV7-2, the J call TRBJ1-2; the D gene is possibly TRBD1 (5 bases). Germline loops: CDR1 SGHTA, CDR2 FQGNSA. Trimming cost V 3 bases and J 1 base, with 9 bases left between them. The CDR3 covers 14 residues. Written as DNA, the CDR3 is TGTGCCAGCAGCTTGACAGCCAGTAACTATGGCTACACCTTC. It codes for CASSLTASNYGYTF.

In this sample, this clonotype turned up many times. This rearrangement joins TRBV11-2 to TRBJ1-1; 9 bases align to TRBD1. Germline V gene lookup returns CDR1 SGHAT and CDR2 FQNNGV. CDR3 length: 14 residues. The V segment lost 5 bases and the J segment 7 bases; nucleotides outside the gene matches: 8. The CDR3 region has the DNA TGTGCCAGCAGCCTTCAGACAGGGGGAATTGAAGCTTTCTTT. The encoded protein is CASSLQTGGIEAFF.

The chain joins TRBV28 to TRBJ1-2; D is uncertain. The CDR3 loop spans 15 amino acids. The germline V gene encodes CDR1 MDHEN and CDR2 SYDVKM. Trimming cost V 4 bases and J 3 bases, with 15 bases left between them. This CDR3 is CASSSPYSGDYGYTF. The CDR3 DNA sequence: TGTGCCAGCAGTTCCCCATATAGTGGCGACTATGGCTACACCTTC.

This clonotype was counted ten times or more. The chain employs TRBV28 and TRBJ1-1, with TRBD1 matching 7 bases. In germline, CDR1 is MDHEN, CDR2 SYDVKM. The CDR3 runs to 15 residues. V was clipped by 5 bases and J by 0 bases; unmatched bases: 6. The CDR3 sequence is CASSLETGLNTEAFF. Written as DNA, the CDR3 is TGTGCCAGCAGTCTAGAGACAGGGTTGAACACTGAAGCTTTCTTT. The variable domain in full, completed from reference TRBV28 and TRBJ1-1, reads DVKVTQSSRYLVKRTGEKVFLECVQDMDHENMFWYRQDPGLGLRLIYFSYDVKMKEKGDIPEGYSVSREKKERFSLILESASTNQTSMYLCASSLETGLNTEAFFGQGTRLTVV.

The chain links TRBV11-2 to TRBJ1-1; TRBD1 matches 8 bases. J was trimmed by 3 bases and V by 5 bases; bases with no gene match: 11. CDR1 is SGHAT, CDR2 FQNNGV, per germline. The CDR3 extends over 16 amino acids. The CDR3 protein is CASSLRLQGADTEAFF. As DNA, the CDR3 is TGTGCCAGCAGCCTACGGCTCCAGGGGGCGGACACTGAAGCTTTCTTT.

The V and J genes are TRBV3-1 and TRBJ1-1; D perhaps matches TRBD1 (6 bases). Deletions cut 1 base from V and 4 bases from J, with 13 bases between. The CDR3 runs 15 residues. Germline values: CDR1 LGHDT, CDR2 YNNKEL (reference sequence). The DNA for the CDR3 is TGTGCCAGCAGCCAAGGTCCCCAGGGGTTCACTGAAGCTTTCTTT. Its protein product is CASSQGPQGFTEAFF.

In its sample, this clonotype was seen many times. The chain carries TRBV7-2 and TRBJ2-7; TRBD2 matches at 8 bases. The V gene's germline CDR1 is SGHTA and CDR2 FQGNSA. Losses at the gene ends were 2 bases for V and 2 bases for J; bases not matched to a gene: 2. CDR3 size: 14 residues. The CDR3 here is CASSLQAGAYEQYF. The CDR3 DNA reads as TGTGCCAGCAGCTTACAAGCGGGAGCCTACGAGCAGTACTTC. Drawing the rest from reference TRBV7-2 and TRBJ2-7, the complete variable domain is GAGVSQSPSNKVTEKGKDVELRCDPISGHTALYWYRQSLGQGLEFLIYFQGNSAPDKSGLPSDRFSAERTGGSVSTLTIQRTQQEDSAVYLCASSLQAGAYEQYFGPGTRLTVT.

The table lists this clonotype with many counts. The chain joins TRBV15 to TRBJ2-7, with a possible D match to TRBD1 (6 bases). With 0 bases removed from V and 6 bases from J, the gap between germline ends came to 12 bases. The germline V gene encodes CDR1 LNHNV and CDR2 YYDKDF (reference sequence). The CDR3 length is 14 residues. CDR3 coding DNA: TGTGCCACCAGCAGAGATACAGGGAAGGGCGAGCAGTACTTC. Translated: CATSRDTGKGEQYF.

This clonotype was counted at least ten times. This chain joins TRBV20-1 and TRBJ2-4; TRBD1 aligns across 7 bases. The ends lost 1 base at V and 0 bases at J; junction bases unmatched: 3. Germline CDR1 DFQATT, CDR2 SNEGSKA (reference sequence). CDR3 length equals 15 residues. DNA of the CDR3: TGCAGTGCTAGAGGACAGGGCGCAGCCAAAAACATTCAGTACTTC. Protein product: CSARGQGAAKNIQYF.

This clonotype was observed many times. The rearrangement joins TRBV4-1 to TRBJ2-7; D call uncertain. CDR3 length: 15 residues. CDR1 and CDR2 from the germline V gene are MGHRA and YSYEKL. Trimming took 1 base from V and 5 from J, leaving 15 bases between them. The CDR3, as DNA: TGCGCCAGCAGCCAAGTCCTCCGAATTGCCGACGAGCAGTACTTC. It is translated as CASSQVLRIADEQYF.

This clonotype was recorded at least ten times. The rearrangement joins TRBV10-2 to TRBJ2-7; TRBD1 or TRBD2 may be the D gene (5 bases each). CDR3 length equals 17 residues. Germline assignment: CDR1 WSHSY and CDR2 SAAADI. Trimming removed 9 bases at V and 0 bases at J, with 24 bases between. The chain's CDR3 is CASSGASWYQSSYEQYF. CDR3 coding DNA: TGCGCCAGTTCCGGGGCGTCGTGGTATCAGAGCTCCTACGAGCAGTACTTC.

The sample holds many counts of this clonotype. This chain links TRBV2 with TRBJ1-1; no clear D gene. The V gene lost 7 bases and the J gene lost 1 base, with 10 bases spanning the gap. The CDR3 extends over 13 amino acids. Germline V lookup: CDR1 SNHLY, CDR2 FYNNEI. The CDR3 sequence is CASIDPTNTEAFF. CDR3 coding DNA: TGTGCCAGCATCGACCCCACGAACACTGAAGCTTTCTTT.

This clonotype was observed many times. This chain uses TRBV12-3 or TRBV12-4 with TRBJ2-6, with 7 positions matching TRBD1. V lost 5 bases, J lost 2 bases, and 9 bases stayed unmatched. The CDR3 spans 17 residues. The CDR3 here is CASSPMTGQAGANVLTF. CDR3 DNA sequence: TGTGCCAGCAGTCCGATGACAGGGCAGGCTGGGGCCAACGTCCTGACTTTC.

This clonotype has a count of ten or more. The V call is TRBV6-1, the J call TRBJ1-2, with D possibly being TRBD1 (5 bases). V lost 6 bases to trimming and J lost 4 bases, with 18 bases between them. The CDR3 contains 15 residues. Germline V gene data show CDR1 as MNHNS and CDR2 as SASEGT. Here the CDR3 reads CASRPPGTGRYGYTF. The CDR3, as DNA: TGTGCCAGCAGGCCACCCGGGACCGGACGCTATGGCTACACCTTC.

This rearrangement joins TRBV5-4 to TRBJ2-5, with D unresolved. CDR3 size: 13 residues. Germline loops: CDR1 SGHNT, CDR2 YYREEE (reference sequence). V lost 3 bases and J lost 5, with 11 bases in between. CDR3 coding DNA: TGTGCCAGCAGCTCACTCGGGTATGAGACCCAGTACTTC. It translates to CASSSLGYETQYF. The entire variable domain, with the rest obtained from reference TRBV5-4 and TRBJ2-5, is as follows: ETGVTQSPTHLIKTRGQQVTLRCSSQSGHNTVSWYQQALGQGPQFIFQYYREEENGRGNFPPRFSGLQFPNYSSELNVNALELDDSALYLCASSSLGYETQYFGPGTRLLVL.

The DNA for the CDR3 is TGCAGTGCTTTTAAGGGGGAGGAGACCCAGTACTTC. It yields the protein CSAFKGEETQYF. This chain connects TRBV20-1 to TRBJ2-5, with D possibly TRBD1 on 6 matching bases. This CDR3 is built from 12 residues. From germline, CDR1 is DFQATT and CDR2 SNEGSKA (reference sequence). V was shortened by 5 bases and J by 5 bases, with 12 bases between the two germline ends.

The CDR3 nucleotides are TGTGCCAGCACCCAAAACGGACAGGGAAGAGCCGGGGAGCTGTTTTTT. Translation: CASTQNGQGRAGELFF. V usage is TRBV6-1 and J usage is TRBJ2-2; 8 nucleotides line up with TRBD1. Looked up from germline, CDR1 is MNHNS and CDR2 is SASEGT. V lost 7 bases to trimming and J lost 6 bases; unmatched junction nucleotides: 13. This CDR3 is built from 16 residues.

This clonotype was seen many times. The chain employs TRBV4-2 and TRBJ1-5; 7 bases align to TRBD1. The CDR3 spans 15 residues. Germline CDR1 reads LGHNA; CDR2 reads YNFKEQ. V shed 1 base and J 6 bases; nucleotides not matched to a gene: 6. CDR3 in amino acids: CASSQGQGVPQPQHF. The DNA for the CDR3 is TGTGCCAGCAGCCAAGGACAGGGCGTGCCTCAGCCCCAGCATTTT.